The T cell receptor beta chain described here comes from a study of post-analysis software for immune sequencing data. Study observations and caveats: Patients used about five TRBV segments, including TRBV5-6, TRBV5-1 and TRBV20-1, more often than controls.

Unique molecular identifiers tagged the TCR beta cDNA libraries. Out of 1 to 10 million T cells, some 480,000 cDNA molecules were generated. MiXCR was run by TCRdb on the PCR reads, yielding one entry per CDR3 protein. The data hold 450,000 or so distinct CDR3 sequences, with roughly 45% observed a single time. About this clonotype itself: Its cognate antigen is unknown.

Germline V gene sequence: CDR1 MNHEY, CDR2 SMNVEV (reference sequence). V was shortened by 2 bases and J by 5 bases, with 21 bases between the two germline ends. This CDR3 contains 17 residues. Sequencing used blood. V usage is TRBV27 and J usage is TRBJ1-2; D remains unclear. The sequence was obtained from a girl aged 5-17 years with multiple sclerosis. The CDR3 sequence is CASSLGLEGGIPYGYTF. In DNA form, the CDR3 reads TGTGCCAGCAGTTTAGGCCTCGAGGGTGGTATTCCGTATGGCTACACCTTC.